The 10 T cell receptor beta chains below were found in one sample sequenced in a study of shared clonotypes between healthy human individuals. CD45RO-negative, CCR7-positively selected cells formed the naive CD8 fraction, excluding terminally differentiated effector memory CD45RA+ cells. Repertoires were generated with immunoSEQ multiplex PCR, while TCRdb's copy carries only in-frame clones and drops some. The sample shows more than 2 million clones, just under 95% of them seen only once. The sample comprised naive CD8+ T cells sorted from blood. The origin of the receptors is a man aged 18 to 29 in good health.

V and J are TRBV4-3 and TRBJ1-2, with 9 positions matching TRBD1. The CDR3 covers 16 residues. V was pared by 0 bases and J by 4 bases, with 6 bases of the junction left unmatched. The V gene's germline CDR1 is LGHNA and CDR2 YSLEER. The CDR3 DNA reads as TGCGCCAGCAGCCAAGAAAACAGGGGGCCCTTCTATGGCTACACCTTC. As protein: CASSQENRGPFYGYTF.

Turning to this clone: Other DNA sequences from this sample encode an identical CDR3 as well. The chain couples TRBV9 to TRBJ2-7, with TRBD1 identical over 7 bases. V lost 5 bases and J lost 0; bases outside the gene matches: 5. This CDR3 has 14 amino acids. CDR1 SGDLS and CDR2 YYNGEE come from the germline V gene. The CDR3 DNA reads as TGTGCCAGCAGTCCGGGACAGCGCTCCTACGAGCAGTACTTC. Its translation: CASSPGQRSYEQYF.

This sequence joins TRBV11-2 and TRBJ2-7; 7 bases line up with TRBD1. Germline lookup yields CDR1 SGHAT and CDR2 FQNNGV. V dropped 7 bases and J dropped 4; count of bases not matched to a gene: 10. This CDR3 is built from 14 residues. The CDR3 DNA reads as TGTGCCAGCACCCTTACAGGGGAAGGGTACGAGCAGTACTTC. Amino acid sequence: CASTLTGEGYEQYF. Complete variable domain (other parts from reference TRBV11-2 and TRBJ2-7): EAGVAQSPRYKIIEKRQSVAFWCNPISGHATLYWYQQILGQGPKLLIQFQNNGVVDDSQLPKDRFSAERLKGVDSTLKIQPAKLEDSAVYLCASTLTGEGYEQYFGPGTRLTVT.

The chain joins TRBV30 to TRBJ2-1; the match to TRBD2 covers 11 bases. This CDR3 is built from 12 residues. The V gene end was trimmed by 4 bases and the J gene end by 14 bases; junction bases not matched to a gene: 7. Germline V gene lookup returns CDR1 GTSNPN and CDR2 SVGIG (reference sequence). CDR3 in DNA: TGTGCCTGGAACGTAGCGGGAGGGCCTGAGTTCTTC. Translating it yields CAWNVAGGPEFF.

This clone was observed a single time. The genes are TRBV9 and TRBJ2-7; 12 bases agree with TRBD2. CDR3 length: 15 amino acids. With 4 bases clipped from V and 6 bases from J, the junction kept 8 bases outside the gene matches. Germline V lookup: CDR1 SGDLS, CDR2 YYNGEE. This CDR3 reads CASSLKGLAGFEQYF. CDR3 bases: TGTGCCAGCAGCCTAAAAGGACTAGCGGGGTTCGAGCAGTACTTC.

V is TRBV12-2 and J is TRBJ2-7; the D call TRBD2 from the table was never checked on the DNA. TRBV12-2 is shown as a pseudogene. The CDR3 has 17 amino acids. The chain's CDR3 is CASREQKLAGLAYEQYF. The DNA of the CDR3 is TGTGCAAGTCGCGAACAAAAATTAGCGGGATTGGCATACGAGCAGTACTTC.

V usage is TRBV5-4 and J usage is TRBJ2-7, with D uncertain. The CDR3 length is 12 residues. V dropped 1 base and J dropped 5 bases, with 7 bases sitting between them. Germline values: CDR1 SGHNT, CDR2 YYREEE (reference sequence). This CDR3 reads CASSLMSDEQYF. The CDR3 DNA reads as TGTGCCAGCAGCTTGATGAGCGACGAGCAGTACTTC. Full variable domain (rest looked up from reference TRBV5-4 and TRBJ2-7): ETGVTQSPTHLIKTRGQQVTLRCSSQSGHNTVSWYQQALGQGPQFIFQYYREEENGRGNFPPRFSGLQFPNYSSELNVNALELDDSALYLCASSLMSDEQYFGPGTRLTVT.

The chain uses TRBV28 and TRBJ2-7; no definite D call. From germline, CDR1 is MDHEN and CDR2 SYDVKM. The CDR3 loop spans 15 amino acids. The V gene lost 2 bases and the J gene lost 0 bases, with 11 bases spanning the gap. Here the CDR3 DNA reads TGTGCCAGCAGTTTAAGTACAGCAGCCTCCTACGAGCAGTACTTC. It translates to CASSLSTAASYEQYF.

This rearrangement joins TRBV28 to TRBJ2-3, with TRBD2 as a possible D gene (6 bases). The CDR3 totals 15 residues. Trimming took off 4 bases at V and 0 bases at J, with 11 bases between the two ends. CDR1 and CDR2 from the germline V gene are MDHEN and SYDVKM. CDR3 sequence reads: CASSSGELSTDTQYF. The CDR3 region has the DNA TGTGCCAGCAGTTCGGGGGAGCTAAGCACAGATACGCAGTATTTT.

This chain connects TRBV6-5 to TRBJ1-4; a possible D gene is TRBD1 (5 bases). The length of the CDR3 is 14 residues. V shed 8 bases and J shed 0 bases, with 10 bases lying between them. Germline V gene sequence: CDR1 MNHEY, CDR2 SVGAGI. CDR3 nucleotide sequence: TGTGCCAGCGGGGCCGGATCAACTAATGAAAAACTGTTTTTT. Amino acids: CASGAGSTNEKLFF.